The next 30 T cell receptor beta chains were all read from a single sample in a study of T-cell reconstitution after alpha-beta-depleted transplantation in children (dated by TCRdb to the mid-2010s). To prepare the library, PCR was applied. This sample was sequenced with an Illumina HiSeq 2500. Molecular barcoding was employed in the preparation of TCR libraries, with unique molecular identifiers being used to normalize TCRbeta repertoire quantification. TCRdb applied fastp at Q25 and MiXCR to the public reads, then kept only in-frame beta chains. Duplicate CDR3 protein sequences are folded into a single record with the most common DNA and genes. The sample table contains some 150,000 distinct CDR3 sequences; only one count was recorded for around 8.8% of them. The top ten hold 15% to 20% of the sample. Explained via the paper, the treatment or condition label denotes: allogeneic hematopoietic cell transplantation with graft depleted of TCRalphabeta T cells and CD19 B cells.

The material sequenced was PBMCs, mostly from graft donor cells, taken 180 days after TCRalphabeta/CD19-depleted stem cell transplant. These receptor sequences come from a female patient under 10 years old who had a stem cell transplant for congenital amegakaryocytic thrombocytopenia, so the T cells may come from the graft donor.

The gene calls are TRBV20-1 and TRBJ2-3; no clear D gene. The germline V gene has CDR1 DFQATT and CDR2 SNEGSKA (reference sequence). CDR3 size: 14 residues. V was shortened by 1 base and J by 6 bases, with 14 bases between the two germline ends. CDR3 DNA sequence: TGCAGTGCTAGAGCTAACTTCAGAAGGGATACGCAGTATTTT. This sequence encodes CSARANFRRDTQYF.

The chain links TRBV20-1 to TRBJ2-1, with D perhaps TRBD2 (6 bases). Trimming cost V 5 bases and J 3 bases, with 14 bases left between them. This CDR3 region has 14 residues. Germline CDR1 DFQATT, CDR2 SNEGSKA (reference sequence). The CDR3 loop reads CSAAGSPFYNEQFF. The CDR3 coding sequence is TGCAGTGCTGCGGGGTCCCCTTTCTACAATGAGCAGTTCTTC.

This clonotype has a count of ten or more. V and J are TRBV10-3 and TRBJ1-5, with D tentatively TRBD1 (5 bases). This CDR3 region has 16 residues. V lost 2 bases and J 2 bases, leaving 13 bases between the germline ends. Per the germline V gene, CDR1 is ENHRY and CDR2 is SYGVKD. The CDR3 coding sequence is TGTGCCATCAGTGAGCCGCGGGGGGGAGGCAATCAGCCCCAGCATTTT. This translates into CAISEPRGGGNQPQHF.

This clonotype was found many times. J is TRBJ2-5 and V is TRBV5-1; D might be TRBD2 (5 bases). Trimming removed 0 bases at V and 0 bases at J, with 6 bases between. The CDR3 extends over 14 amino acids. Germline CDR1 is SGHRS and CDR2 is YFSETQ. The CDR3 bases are TGCGCCAGCAGCTTGGGGGAGTACCAAGAGACCCAGTACTTC. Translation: CASSLGEYQETQYF.

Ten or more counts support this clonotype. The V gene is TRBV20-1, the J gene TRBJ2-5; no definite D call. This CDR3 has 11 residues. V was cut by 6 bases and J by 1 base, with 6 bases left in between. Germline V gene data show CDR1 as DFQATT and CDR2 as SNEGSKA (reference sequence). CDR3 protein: CSAQFQETQYF. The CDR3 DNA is TGCAGTGCACAGTTCCAAGAGACCCAGTACTTC.

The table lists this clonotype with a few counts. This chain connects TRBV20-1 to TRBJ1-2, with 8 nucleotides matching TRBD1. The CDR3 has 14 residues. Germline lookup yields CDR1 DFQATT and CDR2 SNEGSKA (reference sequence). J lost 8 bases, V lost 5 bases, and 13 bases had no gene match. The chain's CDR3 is CSAWRTGRAEGYTF. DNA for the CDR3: TGCAGTGCTTGGCGGACAGGGAGAGCAGAAGGCTACACCTTC.

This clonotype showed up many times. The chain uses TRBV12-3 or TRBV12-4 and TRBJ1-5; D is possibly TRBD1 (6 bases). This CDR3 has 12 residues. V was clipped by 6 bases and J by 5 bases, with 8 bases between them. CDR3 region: CASRQGYQPQHF. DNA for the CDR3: TGTGCCAGCAGGCAGGGGTATCAGCCCCAGCATTTT.

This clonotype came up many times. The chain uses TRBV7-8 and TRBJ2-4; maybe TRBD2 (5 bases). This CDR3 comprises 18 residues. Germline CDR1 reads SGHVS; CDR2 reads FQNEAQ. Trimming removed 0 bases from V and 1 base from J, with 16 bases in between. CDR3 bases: TGTGCCAGCAGCTTAGCGCCCTCGGCAAGGGAGGCCAAAAACATTCAGTACTTC. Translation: CASSLAPSAREAKNIQYF.

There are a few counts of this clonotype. CDR3 sequence: CSASPPDANTEAFF. For the CDR3, the DNA is TGCAGTGCTTCACCACCGGACGCGAACACTGAAGCTTTCTTT. The genes are TRBV20-1 and TRBJ1-1; D not resolved. This CDR3 is 14 amino acids long. The germline V and J ends were trimmed by 5 bases and 1 base, with 14 bases remaining between them. Germline lookup yields CDR1 DFQATT and CDR2 SNEGSKA (reference sequence).

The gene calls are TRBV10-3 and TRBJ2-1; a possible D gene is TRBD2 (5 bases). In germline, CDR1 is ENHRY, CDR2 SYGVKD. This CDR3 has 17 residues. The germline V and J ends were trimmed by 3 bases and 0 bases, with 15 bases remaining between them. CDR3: CAISEPERSSSYNEQFF. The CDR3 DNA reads TGTGCCATCAGTGAACCAGAGCGGAGCAGCTCCTACAATGAGCAGTTCTTC.

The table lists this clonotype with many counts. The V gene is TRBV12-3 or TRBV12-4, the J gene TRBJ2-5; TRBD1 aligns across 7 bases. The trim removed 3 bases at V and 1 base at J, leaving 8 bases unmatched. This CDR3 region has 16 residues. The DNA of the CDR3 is TGTGCCAGCAGTTTCATCGCTGGGACAGCCCAAGAGACCCAGTACTTC. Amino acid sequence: CASSFIAGTAQETQYF.

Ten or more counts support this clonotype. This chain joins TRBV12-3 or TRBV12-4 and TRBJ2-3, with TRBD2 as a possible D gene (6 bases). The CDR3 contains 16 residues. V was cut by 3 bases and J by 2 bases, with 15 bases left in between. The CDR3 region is CASSFRTGRYTDTQYF. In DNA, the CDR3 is TGTGCCAGCAGTTTTCGTACCGGGAGATACACAGATACGCAGTATTTT.

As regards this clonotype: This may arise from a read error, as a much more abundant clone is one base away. The CDR3: CASSPGPRGPDEQYF. The CDR3 region has the DNA TGTGCCAGCAGCCCGGGGCCCAGGGGGCCGGACGAGCAGTACTTC. The J gene is TRBJ2-7, the V gene TRBV4-2; 8 bases line up with TRBD1. Per the germline V gene, CDR1 is LGHNA and CDR2 is YNFKEQ. The CDR3 is made up of 15 amino acids. V was clipped by 4 bases and J by 5 bases; unmatched bases: 10.

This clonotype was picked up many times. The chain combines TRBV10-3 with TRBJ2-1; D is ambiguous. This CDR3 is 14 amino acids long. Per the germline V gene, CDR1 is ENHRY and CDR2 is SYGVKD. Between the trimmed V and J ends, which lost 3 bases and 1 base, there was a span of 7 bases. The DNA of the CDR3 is TGTGCCATCAGTGAATTAGCTTCCTACAATGAGCAGTTCTTC. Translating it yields CAISELASYNEQFF.

The CDR3 spells CSARDPGQGNYEQYF. In DNA, the CDR3 is TGCAGTGCTAGAGACCCGGGACAGGGGAACTACGAGCAGTACTTC. The J gene is TRBJ2-7, the V gene TRBV20-1; 10 bases align to TRBD1. CDR3 length: 15 amino acids. With V trimmed by 0 bases and J by 3 bases, 5 bases remained unmatched. The germline gives CDR1 DFQATT, CDR2 SNEGSKA (reference sequence).

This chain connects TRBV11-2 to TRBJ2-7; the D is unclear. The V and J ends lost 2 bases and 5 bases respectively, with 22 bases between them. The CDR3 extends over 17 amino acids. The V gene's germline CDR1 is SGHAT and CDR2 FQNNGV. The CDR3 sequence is CASSLLDWALKDHEQYF. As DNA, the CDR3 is TGTGCCAGCAGCTTACTTGATTGGGCCCTGAAGGACCACGAGCAGTACTTC.

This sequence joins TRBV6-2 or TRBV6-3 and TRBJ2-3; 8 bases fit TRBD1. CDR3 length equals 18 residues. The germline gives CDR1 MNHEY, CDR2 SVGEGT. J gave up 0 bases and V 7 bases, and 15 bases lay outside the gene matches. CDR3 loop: CASTSGQGYFISTDTQYF. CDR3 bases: TGTGCCAGCACCTCCGGACAGGGCTACTTTATTAGCACAGATACGCAGTATTTT.

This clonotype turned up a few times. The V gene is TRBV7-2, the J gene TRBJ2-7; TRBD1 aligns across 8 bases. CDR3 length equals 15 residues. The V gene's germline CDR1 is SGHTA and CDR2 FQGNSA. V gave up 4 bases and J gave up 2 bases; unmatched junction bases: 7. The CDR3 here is CASSSRQGNAYEQYF. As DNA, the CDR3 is TGTGCCAGCAGCTCACGACAGGGGAATGCCTACGAGCAGTACTTC.

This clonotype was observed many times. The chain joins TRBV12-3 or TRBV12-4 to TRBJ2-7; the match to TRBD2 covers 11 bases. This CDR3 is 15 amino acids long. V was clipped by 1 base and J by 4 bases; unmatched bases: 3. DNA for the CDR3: TGTGCCAGCAGTTTAGGCGTAGCGGGGGGGTACGAGCAGTACTTC. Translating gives CASSLGVAGGYEQYF.

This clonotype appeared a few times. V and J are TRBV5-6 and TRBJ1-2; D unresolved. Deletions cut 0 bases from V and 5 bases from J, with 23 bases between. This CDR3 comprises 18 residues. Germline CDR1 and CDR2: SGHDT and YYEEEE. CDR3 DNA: TGTGCCAGCAGCTTGGTGGGTTCCACGCATAGTAATATTTATGGCTACACCTTC. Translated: CASSLVGSTHSNIYGYTF.

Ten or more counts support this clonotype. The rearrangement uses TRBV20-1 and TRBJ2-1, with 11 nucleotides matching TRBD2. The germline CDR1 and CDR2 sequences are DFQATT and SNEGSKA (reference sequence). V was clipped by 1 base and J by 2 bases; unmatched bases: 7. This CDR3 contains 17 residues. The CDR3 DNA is TGCAGTGCTAGAGGGACTAGCGGGTATCTCGCCTACAATGAGCAGTTCTTC. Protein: CSARGTSGYLAYNEQFF.

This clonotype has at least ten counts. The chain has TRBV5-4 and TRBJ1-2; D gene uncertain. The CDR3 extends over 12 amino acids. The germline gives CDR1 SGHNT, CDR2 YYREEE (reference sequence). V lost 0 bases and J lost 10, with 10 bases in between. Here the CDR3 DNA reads TGTGCCAGCAGCTTGGCCCCCGGGCACTACACCTTC. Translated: CASSLAPGHYTF.

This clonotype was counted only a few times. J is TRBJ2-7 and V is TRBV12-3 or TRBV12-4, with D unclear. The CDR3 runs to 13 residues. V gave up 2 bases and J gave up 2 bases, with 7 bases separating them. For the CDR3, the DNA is TGTGCCAGCAGTTTAAGGGCTCCCTACGAGCAGTACTTC. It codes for CASSLRAPYEQYF.

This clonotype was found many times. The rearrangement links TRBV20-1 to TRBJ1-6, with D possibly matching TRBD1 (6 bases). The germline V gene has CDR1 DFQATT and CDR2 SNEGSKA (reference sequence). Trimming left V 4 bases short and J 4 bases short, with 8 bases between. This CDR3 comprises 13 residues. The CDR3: CSANGQYNSPLHF. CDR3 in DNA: TGCAGTGCTAATGGACAGTATAATTCACCCCTCCACTTT.

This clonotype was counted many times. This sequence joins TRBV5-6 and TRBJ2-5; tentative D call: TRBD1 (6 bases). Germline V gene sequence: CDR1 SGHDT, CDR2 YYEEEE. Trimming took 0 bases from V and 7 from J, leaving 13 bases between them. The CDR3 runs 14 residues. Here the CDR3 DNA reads TGTGCCAGCAGCTTGGATCAGGGGCCCGGGACCCAGTACTTC. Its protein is CASSLDQGPGTQYF.

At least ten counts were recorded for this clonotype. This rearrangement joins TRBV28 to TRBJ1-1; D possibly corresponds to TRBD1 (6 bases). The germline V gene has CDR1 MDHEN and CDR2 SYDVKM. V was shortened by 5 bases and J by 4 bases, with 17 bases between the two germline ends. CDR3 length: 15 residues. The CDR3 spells CASSPPGTQATEAFF. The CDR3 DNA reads TGTGCCAGCAGTCCCCCCGGGACACAAGCCACTGAAGCTTTCTTT.

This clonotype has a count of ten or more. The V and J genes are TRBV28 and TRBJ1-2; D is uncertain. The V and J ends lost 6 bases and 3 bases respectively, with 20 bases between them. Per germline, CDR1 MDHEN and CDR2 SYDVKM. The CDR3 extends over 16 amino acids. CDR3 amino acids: CASRSRPPGGYYGYTF. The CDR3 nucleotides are TGTGCCAGCAGGTCAAGACCCCCCGGTGGGTACTATGGCTACACCTTC.

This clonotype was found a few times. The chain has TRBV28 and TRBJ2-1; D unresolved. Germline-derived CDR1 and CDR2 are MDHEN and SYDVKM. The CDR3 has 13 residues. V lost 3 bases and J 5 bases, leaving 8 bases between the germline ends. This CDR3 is CASSFFLDNEQFF. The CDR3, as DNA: TGTGCCAGCAGTTTTTTTTTAGACAATGAGCAGTTCTTC.

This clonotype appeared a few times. The DNA of the CDR3 is TGCAGTGCTAGAGATCAAGGACTAGCGGGAGGGCCAGGGGATACGCAGTATTTT. Its translation: CSARDQGLAGGPGDTQYF. The chain carries TRBV20-1 and TRBJ2-3, with 15 nucleotides matching TRBD2. The V gene end was trimmed by 0 bases and the J gene end by 6 bases; junction bases not matched to a gene: 10. The CDR3 sequence is 18 residues long. Germline V gene data show CDR1 as DFQATT and CDR2 as SNEGSKA (reference sequence).

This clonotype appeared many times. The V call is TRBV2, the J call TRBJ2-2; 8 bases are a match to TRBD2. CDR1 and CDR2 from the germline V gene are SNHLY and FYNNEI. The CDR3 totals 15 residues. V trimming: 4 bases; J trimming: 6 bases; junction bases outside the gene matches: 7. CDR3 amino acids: CASSGYSGDSGELFF. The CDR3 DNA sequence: TGTGCCAGCAGTGGGTATAGCGGGGACTCCGGGGAGCTGTTTTTT.